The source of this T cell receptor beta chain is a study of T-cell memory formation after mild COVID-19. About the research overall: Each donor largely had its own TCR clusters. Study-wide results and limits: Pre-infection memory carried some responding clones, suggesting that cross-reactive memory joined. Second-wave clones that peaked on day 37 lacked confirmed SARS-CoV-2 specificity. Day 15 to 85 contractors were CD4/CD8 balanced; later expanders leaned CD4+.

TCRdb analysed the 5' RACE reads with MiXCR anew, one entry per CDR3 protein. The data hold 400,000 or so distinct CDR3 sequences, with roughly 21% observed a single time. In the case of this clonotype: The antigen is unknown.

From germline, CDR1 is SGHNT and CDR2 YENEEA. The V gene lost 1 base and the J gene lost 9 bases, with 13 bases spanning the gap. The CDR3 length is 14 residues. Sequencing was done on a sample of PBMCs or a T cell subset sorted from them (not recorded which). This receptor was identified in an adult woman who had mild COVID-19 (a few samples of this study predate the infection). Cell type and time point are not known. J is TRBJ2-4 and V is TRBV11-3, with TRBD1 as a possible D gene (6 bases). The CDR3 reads CASSLVTRGSIQYF. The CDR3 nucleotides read TGTGCCAGCAGCTTAGTCACCAGGGGAAGCATTCAGTACTTC.